This T cell receptor (beta chain) was sequenced for a study of blood T cell repertoires in COVID-19. Study summary: COVID-19 samples, acute and convalescent, were from the United States, Italy and Spain. PBMCs, B-cell-depleted T cells, or T cells provided the cDNA or gDNA that made up the material.

V shed 4 bases, J shed 1 base, and the junction held 9 bases outside the gene matches. The germline V gene has CDR1 SGDLS and CDR2 YYNGEE. The CDR3 loop spans 18 amino acids. In the original analysis: Amplification from reference gene primers served as the basis for estimated nucleated cell counts. This table comes from immunoSEQ multiplex PCR, and its TCRdb copy is limited to in-frame clones, with some not included. Clone size and V and J calls were adopted from that table, with D and trimming inferred from the DNA. Altogether about 140,000 clones are present, approximately 78% being singletons, with the ten largest covering less than 5%.

The sequence was obtained from a woman older than 75 with acute or convalescent COVID-19. The material sequenced was peripheral blood. The genes are TRBV9 and TRBJ1-4; 11 positions match TRBD1. The chain's CDR3 is CASSPRTGGTETNEKLFF. In DNA form, the CDR3 reads TGTGCCAGCAGCCCCCGGACAGGGGGCACCGAAACTAATGAAAAACTGTTTTTT.